This is a list of T cell receptor beta chains from one sample in a study of blood T cell repertoires in COVID-19. The data were produced by immunoSEQ multiplex PCR, yet TCRdb's version contains in-frame clones alone and is incomplete. The data contain about 140,000 clones, 87% of them singletons. Material for sequencing was PBMCs or T cells enriched from blood (not recorded which). Source of these receptors: a man in his 60s who had recovered from COVID-19. CDR3s include the opening cysteine and the closing phenylalanine or tryptophan. Each record gives: J gene, CDR3 length, V gene, clone size, D gene, CDR3 DNA, CDR3 protein. D genes are given only for firm matches. Some rows have no size entry. The others give once, few or many, or a class for an expanded clone.

>TRBJ2-3|18|TRBV6-1|.|TRBD1
TGTGCCAGCAGTGCTTCCGGGACAGGGGGTTTTAGCACAGATACGCAGTATTTT
CASSASGTGGFSTDTQYF
>TRBJ1-2|12|TRBV28|once|.
TGTGCCAGCAGTTCACAGGGCGCCGGCTACACCTTC
CASSSQGAGYTF
>TRBJ2-1|16|TRBV28|.|TRBD2
TGTGCCAGCAGCTGGACTAGCGGGAGCTCCTACAATGAGCAGTTCTTC
CASSWTSGSSYNEQFF
>TRBJ2-7|12|TRBV28|.|.
TGTGCCAGCAGTTCTAGAGCCTACGAGCAGTACTTC
CASSSRAYEQYF
>TRBJ2-3|16|TRBV11-3|once|TRBD1
TGTGCCAGCAGCCGGGGACAGGGAAAAGGCACAGATACGCAGTATTTT
CASSRGQGKGTDTQYF
>TRBJ2-1|14|TRBV5-4|.|TRBD2
TGTGCCAGCAGCTGGTCTAGCGGAACCAATGAGCAGTTCTTC
CASSWSSGTNEQFF
>TRBJ2-7|15|TRBV3-1/TRBV3-2|few|.
TGTGCCAGCAGCCCCACTGGACAAACCGCCTACGAGCAGTACTTC
CASSPTGQTAYEQYF
>TRBJ1-1|15|TRBV18|.|.
TGTGCCAGCTCACCAGAGAGTCATCCAGGCACTGAAGCTTTCTTT
CASSPESHPGTEAFF
>TRBJ2-2|14|TRBV9|.|.
TGTGCCAGCAGCACCCGACTAGTGGTCGGGGAGCTGTTTTTT
CASSTRLVVGELFF
>TRBJ2-1|13|TRBV9|.|.
TGTGCCAGCAGCGTAGTTCAGAACAATGAGCAGTTCTTC
CASSVVQNNEQFF
>TRBJ1-2|16|TRBV18|.|.
TGTGCCAGCTCACCTGCCTGGTATCCGGGGGGGGATGGCTACACCTTC
CASSPAWYPGGDGYTF
>TRBJ2-1|13|TRBV27|few|.
TGTGCCAGCAAAGCAAGGAGATACAATGAGCAGTTCTTC
CASKARRYNEQFF
>TRBJ1-4|14|TRBV2|.|TRBD1
TGTGCCAGCAGTTCCAGGGGGCGAAATGAAAAACTGTTTTTT
CASSSRGRNEKLFF
>TRBJ2-7|15|TRBV3-1/TRBV3-2|.|TRBD1
TGTGCCAGCAGCCAGGGTTGGACAGGGAGGAACGAGCAGTACTTC
CASSQGWTGRNEQYF
>TRBJ2-3|13|TRBV6-5|.|.
TGTGCCAGCAGTTACTCCGGGGTAGATACGCAGTATTTT
CASSYSGVDTQYF